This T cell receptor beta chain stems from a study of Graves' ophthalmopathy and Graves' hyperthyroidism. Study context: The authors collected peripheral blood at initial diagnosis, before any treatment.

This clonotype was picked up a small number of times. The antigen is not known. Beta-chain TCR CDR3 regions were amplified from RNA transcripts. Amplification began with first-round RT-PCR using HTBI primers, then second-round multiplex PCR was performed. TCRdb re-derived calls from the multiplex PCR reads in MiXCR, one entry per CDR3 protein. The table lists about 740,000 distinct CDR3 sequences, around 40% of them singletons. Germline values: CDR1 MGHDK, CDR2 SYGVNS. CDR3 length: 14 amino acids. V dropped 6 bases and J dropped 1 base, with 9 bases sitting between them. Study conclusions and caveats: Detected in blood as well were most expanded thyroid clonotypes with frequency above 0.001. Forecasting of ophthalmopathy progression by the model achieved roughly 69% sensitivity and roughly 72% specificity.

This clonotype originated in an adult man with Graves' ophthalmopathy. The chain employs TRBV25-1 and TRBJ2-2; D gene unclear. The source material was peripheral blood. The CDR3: CASSGRVNTGELFF. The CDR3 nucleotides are TGTGCCAGCAGCGGAAGGGTGAACACCGGGGAGCTGTTTTTT.